The entry below gives a single T cell receptor beta chain sequence along with its context. Its specificity is unknown. The CDR3 sequence is 14 residues long. V was trimmed by 2 bases and J by 1 base, leaving 7 bases between them. Germline CDR1 and CDR2: SGHTA and FQGNSA. This sample stems from a study of T cell responses to AZD1222 COVID-19 vaccine. Across the whole study: Analysis merged second doses at about 4 or about 12 weeks. Study findings and constraints: Seropositive status at baseline applied to only 6 or 7 AZD1222 recipients. Vaccination with two AZD1222 doses was followed by a rise in Spike-specific TCR breadth and depth. White British people made up most donors, females outnumbered males, and clonal diversity was possibly underestimated.

Data came from immunoSEQ multiplex PCR; TCRdb stores just in-frame clones and leaves some out. The sample includes 90,000 to 140,000 clones, around 80% of them seen just once. The source is an adult in good health. The chain links TRBV7-2 to TRBJ2-3, with unresolved D. Sequences were derived from peripheral blood, sampled on day 0 of AZD1222 vaccination. In DNA form, the CDR3 reads TGTGCCAGCAGCTTAATGGGTGGCACAGATACGCAGTATTTT. This codes for CASSLMGGTDTQYF.